This entry lists 8 T cell receptor beta chains sequenced from one sample in a study of Ad26.COV2.S vaccination and SARS-CoV-2 variants. The table came from immunoSEQ multiplex PCR; TCRdb's copy has only in-frame clones and leaves some out. This sample carries about 470,000 clones, about 90% of them seen once, and the ten largest clones take more than 3.5%. As to treatment: some 20 received Ad26.COV2.S at low or high dose, single or two shots; five or six received placebo; per-sample allocation not given. Sampling was done on day 63 after the first vaccine or placebo injection. Specimen: peripheral blood, collected in a trial of Ad26.COV2.S vaccine versus placebo. These receptors came from a person aged 18 to 59 who received the Ad26.COV2.S COVID-19 vaccine or a placebo.

This clone appeared a single time. This CDR3 is CASSNWGGGAYYGYTF. The CDR3 region has the DNA TGTGCCAGCAGCAATTGGGGAGGGGGCGCGTACTATGGCTACACCTTC. J is TRBJ1-2 and V is TRBV5-8; 7 nucleotides match TRBD1. Germline lookup yields CDR1 SGHTS and CDR2 YDEGEE. The junction had 12 bases not matched to a gene; V was cut back by 4 bases and J by 3 bases. The CDR3 consists of 16 residues. The variable domain in full, with the rest retrieved from reference TRBV5-8 and TRBJ1-2, is EAGVTQSPTHLIKTRGQQATLRCSPISGHTSVYWYQQALGLGLQFLLWYDEGEERNRGNFPPRFSGRQFPNYSSELNVNALELEDSALYLCASSNWGGGAYYGYTFGSGTRLTVV.

This sequence joins TRBV11-3 and TRBJ2-7; D not resolved. The CDR3 length is 11 residues. Trimming took 1 base from V and 7 from J, leaving 5 bases between them. Per the germline V gene, CDR1 is SGHNT and CDR2 is YENEEA. The CDR3 protein is CASSLVAEQYF. Written as DNA, the CDR3 is TGTGCCAGCAGCTTAGTTGCAGAGCAGTACTTC. Full variable domain (rest looked up from reference TRBV11-3 and TRBJ2-7): EAGVVQSPRYKIIEKKQPVAFWCNPISGHNTLYWYLQNLGQGPELLIRYENEEAVDDSQLPKDRFSAERLKGVDSTLKIQPAELGDSAVYLCASSLVAEQYFGPGTRLTVT.

The chain combines TRBV28 with TRBJ2-2; D not resolved. From germline, CDR1 is MDHEN and CDR2 SYDVKM. CDR3 length equals 16 residues. V was shortened by 5 bases and J by 4 bases, with 17 bases between the two germline ends. Written as DNA, the CDR3 is TGTGCCAGCAGTCCTTTGGGAACTAAGAGCACCGGGGAGCTGTTTTTT. It codes for CASSPLGTKSTGELFF. The full variable domain, its missing parts supplied by reference TRBV28 and TRBJ2-2, is DVKVTQSSRYLVKRTGEKVFLECVQDMDHENMFWYRQDPGLGLRLIYFSYDVKMKEKGDIPEGYSVSREKKERFSLILESASTNQTSMYLCASSPLGTKSTGELFFGEGSRLTVL.

This clone was seen a handful of times. The chain is built from TRBV2 and TRBJ2-3, with D possibly being TRBD1 (5 bases). CDR3 length: 13 residues. Germline CDR1 and CDR2: SNHLY and FYNNEI. V was trimmed by 2 bases and J by 4 bases, leaving 7 bases between them. The CDR3 here is CASSEQGPDTQYF. Here the CDR3 DNA reads TGTGCCAGCAGTGAACAGGGTCCAGATACGCAGTATTTT.

V usage is TRBV27 and J usage is TRBJ2-7, with 9 nucleotides matching TRBD1. The CDR3 runs 14 residues. V lost 5 bases, J lost 2 bases, and 4 bases stayed unmatched. Germline V gene data show CDR1 as MNHEY and CDR2 as SMNVEV (reference sequence). CDR3 coding DNA: TGTGCCAGCAGTATGGGACAGGGTCCCTACGAGCAGTACTTC. It is translated as CASSMGQGPYEQYF.

The chain is built from TRBV21-1 and TRBJ2-7; no DNA check was done on the table's D call, TRBD1. TRBV21-1 is labeled a pseudogene. The CDR3 runs 18 residues. The CDR3, as DNA: TGTGCCAGCAGCAAAAGAAGGGGTTTCAGGGGTCCCTCCTACGAGCAGTACTTC. Protein sequence: CASSKRRGFRGPSYEQYF.

This chain uses TRBV30 with TRBJ2-7; possible D gene TRBD2, 5 bases. This CDR3 spans 11 amino acids. Germline V lookup: CDR1 GTSNPN, CDR2 SVGIG (reference sequence). With 4 bases removed from V and 3 bases from J, the gap between germline ends came to 7 bases. The CDR3 region is CAWIEGYEQYF. CDR3 nucleotides: TGTGCCTGGATCGAGGGCTACGAGCAGTACTTC.

V is TRBV9 and J is TRBJ2-3, with D tentatively TRBD2 (5 bases). V lost 4 bases and J 4 bases, leaving 13 bases between the germline ends. The CDR3 runs 14 residues. The germline V gene has CDR1 SGDLS and CDR2 YYNGEE. The CDR3 coding sequence is TGTGCCAGCAGCCCCGTGGGAGCCCCAGATACGCAGTATTTT. Translation gives CASSPVGAPDTQYF. Looking up the rest from reference TRBV9 and TRBJ2-3 gives the full variable domain: DSGVTQTPKHLITATGQRVTLRCSPRSGDLSVYWYQQSLDQGLQFLIQYYNGEERAKGNILERFSAQQFPDLHSELNLSSLELGDSALYFCASSPVGAPDTQYFGPGTRLTVL.